This TCR beta chain was sequenced in a study of blood T cells in healthy people across ages. Study outcomes and limitations: Total diversity from one million sequenced T cells was likely underestimated.

A sample-barcoded 5' primer and a J-beta primer mix were used in a second PCR of roughly 7 to 11 cycles. MiXCR was run by TCRdb on the 5' RACE reads, yielding one entry per CDR3 protein. Of approximately 960,000 distinct CDR3 sequences in the sample, 25% to 35% were seen once. For this clonotype: As yet, its antigen is unknown.

The trim removed 2 bases at V and 6 bases at J, leaving 18 bases unmatched. The CDR3 is 19 residues long. Germline V gene lookup returns CDR1 SGHTA and CDR2 FQGTGA. The same sample was also used in a study of T cells of mothers and their children.

The material sequenced was blood. The clonotype comes from a woman aged 40 to 50 in good health. This chain uses TRBV7-3 with TRBJ2-4, with 8 nucleotides matching TRBD2. CDR3 loop: CASSLGRGGRSGQGNIQYF. The CDR3, as DNA: TGTGCCAGCAGCTTAGGCCGGGGGGGCCGGTCTGGGCAAGGAAACATTCAGTACTTC.